The sequence of this T cell receptor beta chain was determined in a study of T cell responses to AZD1222 COVID-19 vaccine. The study, taken as a whole, reports: The donors showed a predominance of white British ancestry and of females, with possible underestimation of clonal diversity. Baseline seropositivity characterized only six AZD1222 recipients.

Using immunoSEQ multiplex PCR, the repertoire was profiled, and TCRdb retains in-frame clones only, with some absent. The sample has 160,000 or so clones; roughly 88% are singletons. The length of the CDR3 is 14 residues. The V gene's germline CDR1 is MGHRA and CDR2 YSYEKL. Trimming stripped 0 bases from V and 7 bases from J, with 9 bases between. Concerning this clone itself: What it binds is unknown.

The chain recombines TRBV4-1 with TRBJ2-2, with D tentatively TRBD1 or TRBD2 (5 bases each). This clonotype was obtained from an adult who received the AZD1222 COVID-19 vaccine. The sequenced sample was peripheral blood, obtained 28 days after the second AZD1222 dose. Here the CDR3 DNA reads TGCGCCAGCAGCCAAGAGTCGGGGCGCGGGGAGCTGTTTTTT. Translated, it gives CASSQESGRGELFF.